This T cell receptor (beta chain) was observed in a study of somatic mutations in cytotoxic T cells in rheumatoid arthritis. On the study more broadly: It was right after diagnosis, before any treatment, that patient blood (roughly 30 ml EDTA) was drawn.

Generated by immunoSEQ multiplex PCR, the TCRdb table keeps only in-frame clones and is missing some. This sample has more than 10,000 clones, with more than 65% found just once. The CDR3 covers 15 residues. With 7 bases clipped from V and 0 bases from J, the junction kept 2 bases outside the gene matches. The germline CDR1 and CDR2 sequences are SGHRS and YFSETQ. Notes on this clone: The antigen is not known.

By positive magnetic bead selection, CD4+ and CD8+ cells were isolated, and their purity was checked by flow cytometry. Points from the study as a whole: The study found no significant difference in CD8+ T-cell clonality between rheumatoid arthritis patients and age-matched healthy controls.

Material: CD8+ T cells sorted from blood. The TCR originated in an adult with rheumatoid arthritis. The chain links TRBV5-1 to TRBJ2-6; 9 nucleotides agree with TRBD1. This CDR3 reads CASDRGSSGANVLTF. The CDR3 DNA sequence: TGCGCCAGCGACAGGGGGAGCTCTGGGGCCAACGTCCTGACTTTC.